This T cell receptor beta chain came from a study of chemoradiotherapy in HPV16-positive cancers. Study conclusions and caveats: HPV-specific T cells were functionally defined from only a couple of HPV16-positive patients. For HPV16-positive patients, expanding HPV-responsive T cells associated with longer recurrence-free survival. Candidate HPV-specific clones and E7-related TCR motifs grew in tumor during treatment.

In the case of this clone: Its target is unknown.

Generated by immunoSEQ multiplex PCR, the TCRdb table keeps only in-frame clones and is missing some. The sample holds approximately 3,000 clones, 71% seen once. This CDR3 region has 15 residues. Deletions cut 3 bases from V and 10 bases from J, with 16 bases between. Germline CDR1 MRHNA, CDR2 SNTAGT. This chain joins TRBV6-4 and TRBJ1-6; no clear D. The sequence was obtained from a human donor with HPV-associated anogenital cancer. This specimen was acquired from a patient who underwent chemoradiotherapy. The CDR3 DNA follows: TGTGCCAGCAGTGATACGGCAGGAGGTAACTCACCCCTCCACTTT. The encoded protein is CASSDTAGGNSPLHF.